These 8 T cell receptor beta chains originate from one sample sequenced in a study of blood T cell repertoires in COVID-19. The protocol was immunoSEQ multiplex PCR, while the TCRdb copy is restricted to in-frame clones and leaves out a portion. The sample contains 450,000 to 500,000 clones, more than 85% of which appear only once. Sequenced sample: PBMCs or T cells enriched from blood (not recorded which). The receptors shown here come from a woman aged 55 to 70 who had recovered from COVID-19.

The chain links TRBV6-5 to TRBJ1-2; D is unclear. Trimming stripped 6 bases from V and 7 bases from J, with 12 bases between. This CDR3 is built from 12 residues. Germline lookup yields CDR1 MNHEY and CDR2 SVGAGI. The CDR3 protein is CASRPTSSGYTF. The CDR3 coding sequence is TGTGCCAGCAGGCCCACGAGTAGTGGCTACACCTTC.

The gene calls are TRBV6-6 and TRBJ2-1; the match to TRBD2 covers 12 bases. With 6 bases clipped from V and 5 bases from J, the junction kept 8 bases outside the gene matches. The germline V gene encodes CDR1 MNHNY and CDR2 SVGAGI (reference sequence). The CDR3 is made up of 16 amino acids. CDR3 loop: CASRSPSGGAHNEQFF. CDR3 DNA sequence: TGTGCCAGCAGAAGCCCTAGCGGGGGGGCCCACAATGAGCAGTTCTTC.

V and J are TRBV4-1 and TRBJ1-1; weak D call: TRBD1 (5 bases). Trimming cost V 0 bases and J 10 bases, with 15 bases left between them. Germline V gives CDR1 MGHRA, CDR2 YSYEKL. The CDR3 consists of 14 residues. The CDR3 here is CASSQDRGRAVAFF. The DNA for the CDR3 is TGCGCCAGCAGCCAAGATAGGGGCAGGGCGGTAGCTTTCTTT.

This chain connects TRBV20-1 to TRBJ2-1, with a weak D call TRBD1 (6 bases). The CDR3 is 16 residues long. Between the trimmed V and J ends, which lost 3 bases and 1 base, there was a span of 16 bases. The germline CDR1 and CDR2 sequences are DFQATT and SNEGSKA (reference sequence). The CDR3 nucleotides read TGCAGTGCTAGTGGTCAACAGGGTTCTTCCTACAATGAGCAGTTCTTC. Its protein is CSASGQQGSSYNEQFF.

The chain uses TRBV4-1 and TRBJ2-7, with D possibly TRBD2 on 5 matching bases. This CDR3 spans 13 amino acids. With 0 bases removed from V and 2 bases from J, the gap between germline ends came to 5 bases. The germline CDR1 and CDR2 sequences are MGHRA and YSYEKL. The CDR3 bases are TGCGCCAGCAGCCAAGACGGGGCCTACGAGCAGTACTTC. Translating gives CASSQDGAYEQYF.

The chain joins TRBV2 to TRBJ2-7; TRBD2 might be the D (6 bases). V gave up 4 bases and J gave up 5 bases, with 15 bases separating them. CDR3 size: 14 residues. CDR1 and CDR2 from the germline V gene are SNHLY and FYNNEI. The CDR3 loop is CASSASEVAHEQYF. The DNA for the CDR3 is TGTGCCAGCAGTGCTAGCGAGGTGGCCCACGAGCAGTACTTC.

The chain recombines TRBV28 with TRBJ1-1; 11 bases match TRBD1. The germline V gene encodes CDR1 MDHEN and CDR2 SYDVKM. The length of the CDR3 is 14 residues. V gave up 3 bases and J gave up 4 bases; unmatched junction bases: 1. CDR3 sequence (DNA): TGTGCCAGCAGTTTGGGGACAGGGGGCACTGAAGCTTTCTTT. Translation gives CASSLGTGGTEAFF.

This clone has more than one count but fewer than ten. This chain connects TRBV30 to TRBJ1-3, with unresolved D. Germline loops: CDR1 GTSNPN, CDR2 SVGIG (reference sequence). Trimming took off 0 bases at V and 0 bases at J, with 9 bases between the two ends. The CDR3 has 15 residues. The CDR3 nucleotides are TGTGCCTGGAGTGTATACAGAAACTCTGGAAACACCATATATTTT. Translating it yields CAWSVYRNSGNTIYF.